These 2 T cell receptor beta chains were all obtained from the same sample, sequenced in a study of blood T cell repertoires in COVID-19. The protocol was immunoSEQ multiplex PCR, while the TCRdb copy is restricted to in-frame clones and leaves out a portion. Among around 110,000 clones, around four fifths were seen once, and the ten largest hold under 3%. Material: peripheral blood. These receptor sequences come from a young man with acute or convalescent COVID-19.

The chain links TRBV10-3 to TRBJ2-3, with 7 bases matching TRBD2. Germline-derived CDR1 and CDR2 are ENHRY and SYGVKD. This CDR3 spans 17 amino acids. V lost 2 bases, J lost 0 bases, and 8 bases stayed unmatched. CDR3 amino acids: CAISESGVAVSTDTQYF. For the CDR3, the DNA is TGTGCCATCAGTGAGAGCGGGGTAGCGGTTAGCACAGATACGCAGTATTTT.

This chain connects TRBV7-9 to TRBJ2-7; 8 bases align to TRBD1. The CDR3 is 14 residues long. Trimming at V came to 3 bases and at J to 3 bases, leaving 4 bases not matched to a gene. Germline CDR1 is SEHNR and CDR2 is FQNEAQ (reference sequence). Written as DNA, the CDR3 is TGTGCCAGCAGCTTTACAGGACAGGGCTACGAGCAGTACTTC. Residues: CASSFTGQGYEQYF.